These T cell receptor beta chains were read from a single sample in a study of T cell changes during pregnancy in multiple sclerosis. Assay: immunoSEQ multiplex PCR; the TCRdb copy retains only in-frame clones and omits some. This table holds over 80,000 clones, around 95% found once. The material was peripheral blood, obtained in the third trimester of pregnancy. These receptors were collected from a female donor in good health, enrolled as a control in a pregnancy study. Both conserved end residues are part of each CDR3. The D gene is left open where the match is weak. Clone size is shown for a subset of rows, as once, few, many or a class of expanded clone.

D gene: NA
clone size: NA
J gene: TRBJ2-5
V gene: TRBV1
CDR3 DNA: TGCACCAGCAGCCTGCGCCGACAAGAGACCCAGTACTTC
CDR3 protein: CTSSLRRQETQYF

D gene: NA
clone size: NA
J gene: TRBJ2-3
V gene: TRBV5-1
CDR3 DNA: TGCGCCAGCAGGCAAGGGCAGGGTACAAATACGCAGTATTTT
CDR3 protein: CASRQGQGTNTQYF

D gene: NA
clone size: NA
J gene: TRBJ2-1
V gene: TRBV5-1
CDR3 DNA: TGCGCCAGCAGCTTGGCCGGTTCGACAAATGAGCAGTTCTTC
CDR3 protein: CASSLAGSTNEQFF

D gene: TRBD2
clone size: NA
J gene: TRBJ2-3
V gene: TRBV4-1
CDR3 DNA: TGCGCCAGCAGCCCCGGGACTAGCGGAGCAAGTGGTCCCACAGATACGCAGTATTTT
CDR3 protein: CASSPGTSGASGPTDTQYF

D gene: TRBD2
clone size: NA
J gene: TRBJ2-7
V gene: TRBV5-1
CDR3 DNA: TGCGCCAGCAGCAATAGCGGGAGGGTCTACGAGCAGTACTTC
CDR3 protein: CASSNSGRVYEQYF

D gene: NA
clone size: NA
J gene: TRBJ2-7
V gene: TRBV7-9
CDR3 DNA: TGTGCCAGCAGCTATTCCGGGACAATCAACGAGCAGTACTTC
CDR3 protein: CASSYSGTINEQYF

D gene: TRBD2
clone size: NA
J gene: TRBJ2-7
V gene: TRBV28
CDR3 DNA: TGTGCCAGCAGCCCCCTGGTGCGGGAGGTCCCCTACGAGCAGTACTTC
CDR3 protein: CASSPLVREVPYEQYF

D gene: NA
clone size: NA
J gene: TRBJ2-3
V gene: TRBV7-6
CDR3 DNA: TGTGCCAGCAGCTTAGGGCCGGGGATCACAGATACGCAGTATTTT
CDR3 protein: CASSLGPGITDTQYF

D gene: TRBD1
clone size: NA
J gene: TRBJ1-3
V gene: TRBV5-6
CDR3 DNA: TGTGCCAGCAGCTTGGAAGGGGGCACTGGAAACACCATATATTTT
CDR3 protein: CASSLEGGTGNTIYF

D gene: NA
clone size: NA
J gene: TRBJ2-7
V gene: TRBV28
CDR3 DNA: TGTGCCAGCAGTTTATTTAACTACGAGCAGTACTTC
CDR3 protein: CASSLFNYEQYF

D gene: NA
clone size: NA
J gene: TRBJ1-5
V gene: TRBV19
CDR3 DNA: TGTGCCAGTGCCGGTACAGGGCATCAGCCCCAGCATTTT
CDR3 protein: CASAGTGHQPQHF

D gene: NA
clone size: NA
J gene: TRBJ2-7
V gene: TRBV28
CDR3 DNA: TGTGCCAGCAGTAAATCAGTGGGGAGCTCCTACGAGCAGTACTTC
CDR3 protein: CASSKSVGSSYEQYF

D gene: NA
clone size: NA
J gene: TRBJ1-1
V gene: TRBV5-1
CDR3 DNA: TGCGCCAGCAGCCAACAGGGCCCAGCTGAAGCTTTCTTT
CDR3 protein: CASSQQGPAEAFF

D gene: TRBD1
clone size: NA
J gene: TRBJ2-7
V gene: TRBV5-1
CDR3 DNA: TGCGCCAGCAGCCATGGTCGGGTGGGGACAGGTCGAACTGCGGATTGGGGCGAGCAGTACTTC
CDR3 protein: CASSHGRVGTGRTADWGEQYF

D gene: TRBD1
clone size: NA
J gene: TRBJ1-5
V gene: TRBV4-1
CDR3 DNA: TGCGCCAGCAGCCAAGAGGGACAGGGAGACCAGCCCCAGCATTTT
CDR3 protein: CASSQEGQGDQPQHF

D gene: NA
clone size: NA
J gene: TRBJ1-2
V gene: TRBV5-8
CDR3 DNA: TGTGCCAGCCAACGAGGGGGAAGCTACACCTTC
CDR3 protein: CASQRGGSYTF

D gene: TRBD1
clone size: NA
J gene: TRBJ1-1
V gene: TRBV7-2
CDR3 DNA: TGTGCCAGCAGCTCATACCAGGGGACAGGGAACACTGAAGCTTTCTTT
CDR3 protein: CASSSYQGTGNTEAFF

D gene: NA
clone size: once
J gene: TRBJ2-2
V gene: TRBV19
CDR3 DNA: TGTGCCAGTAGTCCCGGAGAGGTGGGCACCGGGGAGCTGTTTTTT
CDR3 protein: CASSPGEVGTGELFF

D gene: NA
clone size: once
J gene: TRBJ1-1
V gene: TRBV10-3
CDR3 DNA: TGTGCCATCAGTGAGTCGTGGCAAAGGAACACTGAAGCTTTCTTT
CDR3 protein: CAISESWQRNTEAFF

D gene: NA
clone size: NA
J gene: TRBJ1-2
V gene: TRBV5-1
CDR3 DNA: TGCGCCAGCAGCTTGGGGAGGGACCAGTATGGCTACACCTTC
CDR3 protein: CASSLGRDQYGYTF

D gene: TRBD2
clone size: NA
J gene: TRBJ2-3
V gene: TRBV10-1
CDR3 DNA: TGCGCCAGCAGTGAGTCGAGGGTAGCGGGCCGGAATGGAGATACGCAGTATTTT
CDR3 protein: CASSESRVAGRNGDTQYF

D gene: NA
clone size: NA
J gene: TRBJ2-7
V gene: TRBV30
CDR3 DNA: TGTGCCTGGAGTGCTACGGTATCCTACGAGCAGTACTTC
CDR3 protein: CAWSATVSYEQYF

D gene: TRBD1
clone size: NA
J gene: TRBJ1-1
V gene: TRBV19
CDR3 DNA: TGTGCCAGTAGTATAGATCTGGAGACAGGGGTTGGTAGAACTGACACTGAAGCTTTCTTT
CDR3 protein: CASSIDLETGVGRTDTEAFF

D gene: TRBD1
clone size: NA
J gene: TRBJ2-2
V gene: TRBV6-1
CDR3 DNA: TGTGCCAGCAGTGAAGTGGTGGGCGGGACAGGGGACACCGGGGAGCTGTTTTTT
CDR3 protein: CASSEVVGGTGDTGELFF

D gene: NA
clone size: NA
J gene: TRBJ2-3
V gene: TRBV7-9
CDR3 DNA: TGTGCCAGATCCGCCCCGGGCAGGGGGGCGGATACGCAGTATTTT
CDR3 protein: CARSAPGRGADTQYF

D gene: TRBD1
clone size: NA
J gene: TRBJ1-5
V gene: TRBV10-1
CDR3 DNA: TGCGCCAGCAGTGCCGGGACAGTCAATCAGCCCCAGCATTTT
CDR3 protein: CASSAGTVNQPQHF

D gene: NA
clone size: NA
J gene: TRBJ2-7
V gene: TRBV30
CDR3 DNA: TGTGCCTGGAGTGACCACCGGGGGAGCGGGCGGCCCTACGAGCAGTACTTC
CDR3 protein: CAWSDHRGSGRPYEQYF

D gene: TRBD1
clone size: NA
J gene: TRBJ2-3
V gene: TRBV18
CDR3 DNA: TGTGCCAGCTCACCACAGGGGGCTGCCACAGATACGCAGTATTTT
CDR3 protein: CASSPQGAATDTQYF

D gene: TRBD1
clone size: NA
J gene: TRBJ1-2
V gene: TRBV30
CDR3 DNA: TGTGCCTGGATACAGGGGATGGGAGGCTATGGCTACACCTTC
CDR3 protein: CAWIQGMGGYGYTF